The clone carrying this TCR beta chain came up once. This sample was taken from a study of T cell changes during pregnancy in multiple sclerosis. Libraries were prepared by immunoSEQ multiplex PCR; TCRdb keeps only in-frame clonotypes and omits some of them. The table has more than 50,000 clones, over 75% seen once. This CDR3 region has 14 residues. Between the trimmed V and J ends, which lost 2 bases and 4 bases, there was a span of 11 bases. CDR1 is KGHSH, CDR2 LQKENI, per germline. The chain has TRBV18 and TRBJ1-1; tentatively, D is TRBD1 (6 bases). This clonotype was obtained from a female donor with multiple sclerosis, enrolled in a pregnancy study. This specimen consisted of peripheral blood, obtained before pregnancy. CDR3 region: CASSPVQGTTEAFF. The CDR3 DNA reads TGTGCCAGCTCACCAGTCCAGGGGACCACTGAAGCTTTCTTT.